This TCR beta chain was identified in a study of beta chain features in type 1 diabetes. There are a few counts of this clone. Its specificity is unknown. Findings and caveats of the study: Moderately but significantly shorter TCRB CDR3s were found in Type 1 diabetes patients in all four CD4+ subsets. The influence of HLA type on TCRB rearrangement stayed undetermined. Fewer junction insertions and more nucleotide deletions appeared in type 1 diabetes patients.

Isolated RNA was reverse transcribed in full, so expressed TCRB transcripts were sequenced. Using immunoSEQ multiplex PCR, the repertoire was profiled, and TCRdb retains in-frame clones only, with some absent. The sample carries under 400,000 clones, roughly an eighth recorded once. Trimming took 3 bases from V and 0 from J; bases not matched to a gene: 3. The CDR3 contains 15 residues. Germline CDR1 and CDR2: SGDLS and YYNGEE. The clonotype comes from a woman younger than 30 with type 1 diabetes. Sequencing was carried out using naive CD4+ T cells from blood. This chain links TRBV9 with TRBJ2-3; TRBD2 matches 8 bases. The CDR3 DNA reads TGTGCCAGCAGCGGACTAGCGCATAGCACAGATACGCAGTATTTT. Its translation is CASSGLAHSTDTQYF.